This is a list of T cell receptor beta chains from one sample in a study of shared clonotypes between healthy human individuals. Generated by immunoSEQ multiplex PCR, the TCRdb table keeps only in-frame clones and is missing some. Among under 2,000,000 clones listed, roughly 95% were seen once. Sequenced sample: naive CD8+ T cells sorted from blood. The receptors derive from a man between 18 and 35 years old in good health. Both conserved end residues are part of each CDR3. Fields, in order: D gene, V gene, clone size, J gene, CDR3 DNA, CDR3 protein. The D gene is left open where the match is weak. Clone size appears in some rows only: once, few, many, or a class for an expanded clone.

NA,TRBV7-9,NA,TRBJ2-7,TGTGCCAGCACCCAAGGGGACGGAGGGGGTTACGAGCAGTACTTC,CASTQGDGGGYEQYF
TRBD1,TRBV11-2,NA,TRBJ1-3,TGTGCCAGCAGCTTATGGGACAGTGGGGTCTCTGGAAACACCATATATTTT,CASSLWDSGVSGNTIYF
NA,TRBV30,NA,TRBJ1-1,TGTGCCTGGAGGGATCACCCGGGGGGGTGGACTGAAGCTTTCTTT,CAWRDHPGGWTEAFF
TRBD1,TRBV30,NA,TRBJ2-1,TGTGCCTGGAGTGTATTTGGGACAGGGTGGGATGAGCAGTTCTTC,CAWSVFGTGWDEQFF
TRBD1,TRBV27,once,TRBJ1-2,TGTGCCAGCAGTCCCTCGACAGGGAACCAAAACTATGGCTACACCTTC,CASSPSTGNQNYGYTF
NA,TRBV4-1,once,TRBJ2-1,TGCGCCAGCAGCCAAAGGGGGACCTTGGAGAATGAGCAGTTCTTC,CASSQRGTLENEQFF
NA,TRBV6-5,NA,TRBJ2-7,TGTGCCAGCAGTTACGGGGCCCCATATCTTTACGAGCAGTACTTC,CASSYGAPYLYEQYF
TRBD1,TRBV10-1,NA,TRBJ2-7,TGCGCCAGCAGAGGCCTCTTACAGGGGGCCGAGCAGTACTTC,CASRGLLQGAEQYF
TRBD1,TRBV6-5,once,TRBJ2-1,TGTGCCAGCACCAACCAGGGGACAGGCAATGAGCAGTTCTTC,CASTNQGTGNEQFF
NA,TRBV19,NA,TRBJ2-1,TGTGCCAGTAGTGCTCTTGCGCTAGGGGAGCAGTTCTTC,CASSALALGEQFF
NA,TRBV27,NA,TRBJ1-5,TGTGCCAGCAGAGCATCCGGGCACTTAAATCAGCCCCAGCATTTT,CASRASGHLNQPQHF
TRBD1,TRBV13,NA,TRBJ2-7,TGTGCCAGCAGCCTCAAAAGACAGGGTACCGCCCACGAGCAGTACTTC,CASSLKRQGTAHEQYF
NA,TRBV6-5,NA,TRBJ1-1,TGTGCCAGCAGTTATCTGGGACCGGGGGGCACTGAAGCTTTCTTT,CASSYLGPGGTEAFF
NA,TRBV5-1,NA,TRBJ2-7,TGCGCCAGCAGCTATAGTAGCTCCTACGAGCAGTACTTC,CASSYSSSYEQYF
TRBD2,TRBV7-9,NA,TRBJ2-2,TGTGCCAGCAGCTCGGGACTAGCGGGAGACGGGGAGCTGTTTTTT,CASSSGLAGDGELFF
TRBD1,TRBV9,NA,TRBJ1-3,TGTGCCAGCAGCGTAGAGGAGGGGACAGGCTCTGGAAACACCATATATTTT,CASSVEEGTGSGNTIYF
NA,TRBV7-6,NA,TRBJ2-7,TGTGCCAGCAGCTTAGCGAGTGGCGGGTACGAGCAGTACTTC,CASSLASGGYEQYF
NA,TRBV5-6,NA,TRBJ2-7,TGTGCCAGCAGCTTGGTAGTCCGAAGCTACGAGCAGTACTTC,CASSLVVRSYEQYF
NA,TRBV10-3,NA,TRBJ2-5,TGTGCCATCACCAAGGACGGGGGAGAGACCCAGTACTTC,CAITKDGGETQYF
NA,TRBV2,NA,TRBJ2-5,TGTGCCAGCAGTGAAGCTGGTGAAGGGCTTCAAGAGACCCAGTACTTC,CASSEAGEGLQETQYF
NA,TRBV27,NA,TRBJ1-3,TGTGCCAGCAGTTTATCGGCAGGGCTCGGAAACACCATATATTTT,CASSLSAGLGNTIYF
NA,TRBV9,NA,TRBJ1-2,TGTGCCAGCAGCACGATGGGGAGTAACTATGGCTACACCTTC,CASSTMGSNYGYTF
TRBD2,TRBV9,NA,TRBJ2-7,TGTGCCAGCAGCGTAGACTCGGGGGGACTAGCGGACTACGAGCAGTACTTC,CASSVDSGGLADYEQYF
NA,TRBV4-1,NA,TRBJ1-1,TGCGCCAGCAGCCAAGTAGGGACAAGCATGACCATGAACACTGAAGCTTTCTTT,CASSQVGTSMTMNTEAFF
NA,TRBV5-6,once,TRBJ1-1,TGTGCCAGCAGCGATGGTTTGGTGAACACTGAAGCTTTCTTT,CASSDGLVNTEAFF
TRBD2,TRBV7-9,NA,TRBJ2-7,TGTGCCAGCAGATCCAGCGGGGGCTACTCCTACGAGCAGTACTTC,CASRSSGGYSYEQYF
NA,TRBV27,once,TRBJ1-1,TGTGCCAGCAGCGCCTACTACAGGGAATCGGGCACTGAAGCTTTCTTT,CASSAYYRESGTEAFF
NA,TRBV5-6,NA,TRBJ2-7,TGTGCCAGCAGTCGGTGGGAGGTGGGGATCGACGAGCAGTACTTC,CASSRWEVGIDEQYF
NA,TRBV27,NA,TRBJ2-2,TGTGCCAGCAGCCCGGCGCACGGCGAGAGAACCGGGGAGCTGTTTTTT,CASSPAHGERTGELFF
NA,TRBV11-2,NA,TRBJ2-3,TGTGCCAGCAGCTCACCACGGGGCACAGATACGCAGTATTTT,CASSSPRGTDTQYF
TRBD1,TRBV2,NA,TRBJ2-7,TGTGCCATCTCGGACAGGGGGCATCACGATCTGTCCTACGAGCAGTACTTC,CAISDRGHHDLSYEQYF
NA,TRBV29-1,once,TRBJ2-3,TGCAGCGTTGAAGGCGGGCTCACAGATACGCAGTATTTT,CSVEGGLTDTQYF
NA,TRBV13,NA,TRBJ2-5,TGTGCCAGCAGCCCACCGGGAGCCGGAGGAGAGACCCAGTACTTC,CASSPPGAGGETQYF
NA,TRBV9,NA,TRBJ2-7,TGTGCCAGCAGCGTTGGAGCGGCAACCTACGAGCAGTACTTC,CASSVGAATYEQYF
NA,TRBV27,NA,TRBJ1-6,TGTGCCAGCAGTACCATCCCGGGACGGTCTTATAATTCACCCCTCCACTTT,CASSTIPGRSYNSPLHF
TRBD2,TRBV27,NA,TRBJ2-5,TGTGCCAGCACGCGCGGGGGGACCCAGTACTTC,CASTRGGTQYF
TRBD1,TRBV5-1,NA,TRBJ1-1,TGCGCCAGCAGCTTGGACGGGACAGGATCTGAAGCTTTCTTT,CASSLDGTGSEAFF
NA,TRBV5-1,NA,TRBJ2-7,TGCGCCAGCAGCTTCAGAGAGGGTTTCGAGCAGTACTTC,CASSFREGFEQYF